Sequencing of this TCR beta chain was carried out in a study of patients and donors after allogeneic stem cell transplantation. CDR1 is DFQATT, CDR2 SNEGSKA, per germline (reference sequence). CDR3 length: 17 amino acids. V lost 4 bases and J lost 0, with 16 bases in between. TCRdb reprocessed the RT-PCR reads via MiXCR and lists one record per CDR3 protein. There are around 7,100 distinct CDR3 sequences in the sample; roughly 13% occur only once, and more than 50% lies in the top ten. This clonotype was counted only a few times. The receptor was isolated from a human donor who was either an allogeneic HSCT recipient or a stem cell or donor lymphocyte infusion donor (not recorded which). It is not recorded whose cells these are; they may come from a transplant donor. This chain joins TRBV20-1 and TRBJ1-6; D is unclear. Sequencing was done on a sample of blood, either unsorted or a sorted T cell fraction (not recorded which). CDR3 amino acids: CSAKPLQLCSYNSPLHF. The CDR3 region has the DNA TGCAGTGCTAAGCCTCTGCAGCTGTGCTCCTATAATTCACCCCTCCACTTT.